The rows below give T cell receptor beta chains drawn from one sample of a study of blood T cell repertoires in COVID-19. Assay used: immunoSEQ multiplex PCR; TCRdb lists only in-frame clones, some missing. The sample consists of hundreds of thousands of clones, over 75% of them appearing once. The sequencing input was PBMCs or T cells enriched from blood (not recorded which). Receptors were obtained from a woman in her twenties or thirties who had recovered from COVID-19. Both conserved end residues are part of each CDR3. The D gene is left open where the match is weak. Some rows have no size entry. The others give once, few or many, or a class for an expanded clone.

CDR3 protein	CDR3 DNA	J gene	clone size	V gene	D gene
CASSPPGGKLFF	TGTGCCAGCTCACCACCCGGTGGAAAACTGTTTTTT	TRBJ1-4	-	TRBV18	-
CASRDRGGTEAFF	TGTGCCAGTAGGGACAGGGGGGGGACTGAAGCTTTCTTT	TRBJ1-1	-	TRBV19	TRBD1
CAISQTTGDTEAFF	TGTGCCATCAGTCAGACGACAGGGGACACTGAAGCTTTCTTT	TRBJ1-1	-	TRBV10-3	TRBD1
CASSPIIADTQYF	TGTGCCAGCTCACCAATAATAGCAGATACGCAGTATTTT	TRBJ2-3	-	TRBV18	-
CASSDTVLADEQYF	TGTGCCAGCAGTGATACCGTACTAGCGGACGAGCAGTACTTC	TRBJ2-7	-	TRBV2	TRBD2
CASSQDGLSTDTQYF	TGCGCCAGCAGCCAAGACGGACTTAGCACAGATACGCAGTATTTT	TRBJ2-3	-	TRBV4-1	-
CASSQERSSSYNEQFF	TGTGCCAGCAGCCAAGAGCGATCTTCCTCCTACAATGAGCAGTTCTTC	TRBJ2-1	-	TRBV4-2	-
CASSSPKGAFLNTEAFF	TGTGCCAGCAGTTCCCCCAAGGGGGCCTTCCTGAACACTGAAGCTTTCTTT	TRBJ1-1	-	TRBV6-2/TRBV6-3	TRBD1
CASIGLRNTEAFF	TGTGCCAGCATTGGACTGAGGAACACTGAAGCTTTCTTT	TRBJ1-1	-	TRBV2	-
CASSPGSSGINQPQHF	TGTGCCAGCAGTCCCGGGAGTTCAGGTATCAATCAGCCCCAGCATTTT	TRBJ1-5	few	TRBV27	-
CASSLPGQYEKLFF	TGTGCCAGCAGCTTGCCGGGACAGTATGAAAAACTGTTTTTT	TRBJ1-4	few	TRBV5-5	TRBD1
CARSHTYMAGGPHF	TGTGCCAGAAGCCACACATATATGGCGGGGGGGCCGCACTTC	TRBJ2-7	-	TRBV5-3	TRBD2
CASSLSFPGNYGYTF	TGTGCCAGCAGTTTATCTTTTCCAGGGAACTATGGCTACACCTTC	TRBJ1-2	once	TRBV27	-
CASSLAYGTGVEKLFF	TGTGCCAGCAGCTTAGCGTACGGGACAGGGGTAGAAAAACTGTTTTTT	TRBJ1-4	-	TRBV11-2	TRBD1
CASSHSSGGEDEQFF	TGTGCCAGCAGCCATTCTAGCGGGGGGGAGGATGAGCAGTTCTTC	TRBJ2-1	-	TRBV2	TRBD2
CASSLVLAGGLDTQYF	TGTGCCAGCAGCTTAGTTCTAGCGGGGGGCCTAGATACGCAGTATTTT	TRBJ2-3	-	TRBV11-2	TRBD2
CASSQDVQRYSEQYF	TGCGCCAGCAGCCAAGATGTGCAGCGATACTCCGAGCAGTACTTC	TRBJ2-7	once	TRBV4-1	-
CASSQWGTGDTEAFF	TGCGCCAGCAGCCAATGGGGGACAGGGGACACTGAAGCTTTCTTT	TRBJ1-1	-	TRBV4-1	TRBD1
CASSLLGGAYNEQFF	TGTGCCAGCAGTTTACTGGGCGGGGCCTACAATGAGCAGTTCTTC	TRBJ2-1	few	TRBV28	-
CASSGPSSGLDTIYF	TGTGCCAGCAGTGGACCCTCCTCGGGTCTTGACACCATATATTTT	TRBJ1-3	few	TRBV2	-
CASSTGTSGFNEQFF	TGTGCCAGCAGCACCGGGACTAGCGGTTTCAATGAGCAGTTCTTC	TRBJ2-1	-	TRBV9	TRBD2
CASSLFIGGDTDTQYF	TGCGCCAGCAGCTTATTTATCGGGGGGGACACAGATACGCAGTATTTT	TRBJ2-3	-	TRBV5-1	TRBD2
CASSLPGGYGNTIYF	TGCGCCAGCAGCCTACCAGGAGGGTATGGAAACACCATATATTTT	TRBJ1-3	-	TRBV5-1	-
CASSEFGTGQTYEQYF	TGTGCCAGCAGTGAATTCGGGACAGGACAGACCTACGAGCAGTACTTC	TRBJ2-7	-	TRBV25-1	TRBD1
CASSWGTAIKAFF	TGTGCCAGCAGCTGGGGGACTGCGATTAAAGCTTTCTTT	TRBJ1-1	-	TRBV11-2	-
CASSFIPTGGNEKLFF	TGTGCCAGCAGCTTTATACCGACAGGGGGGAATGAAAAACTGTTTTTT	TRBJ1-4	-	TRBV7-8	TRBD1
CASSAKQYGYTF	TGTGCCAGCAGTGCGAAACAGTATGGCTACACCTTC	TRBJ1-2	once	TRBV2	-
CASSVGAGRSYEQYF	TGTGCCAGCAGCGTAGGGGCGGGGCGATCCTACGAGCAGTACTTC	TRBJ2-7	-	TRBV9	-
CSVDRYEQYF	TGCAGCGTTGACCGCTACGAGCAGTACTTC	TRBJ2-7	-	TRBV29-1	-
CASSLTPWRGRARTGELFF	TGTGCCAGCAGCCTAACCCCGTGGCGGGGTCGGGCGCGCACCGGGGAGCTGTTTTTT	TRBJ2-2	-	TRBV11-3	-
CASSYHLGQGLGGYTF	TGTGCCAGCAGTTATCATCTGGGACAGGGGTTAGGTGGCTACACCTTC	TRBJ1-2	-	TRBV6-5	TRBD1
CASSLSYLFYEQYF	TGTGCCAGCAGCTTATCCTACCTTTTCTACGAGCAGTACTTC	TRBJ2-7	-	TRBV7-9	-
CASSPRGNEKLFF	TGCGCCAGCAGCCCCCGGGGGAATGAAAAACTGTTTTTT	TRBJ1-4	-	TRBV5-1	-
CAIRDRGKGDYGYTF	TGTGCCATCCGGGACAGGGGGAAGGGTGACTATGGCTACACCTTC	TRBJ1-2	-	TRBV11-2	TRBD1
CASSGNRGESYNEQFF	TGTGCCAGCAGTGGAAACAGGGGGGAATCCTACAATGAGCAGTTCTTC	TRBJ2-1	few	TRBV6-1	TRBD1
CASSSKREVYNEQFF	TGTGCCAGCAGTTCCAAGCGGGAGGTATACAATGAGCAGTTCTTC	TRBJ2-1	-	TRBV6-5	TRBD2
CASTPWGGRGTEAFF	TGTGCCAGCACCCCCTGGGGGGGGCGGGGCACTGAAGCTTTCTTT	TRBJ1-1	once	TRBV5-5	-
CAWIGQENSYEQYF	TGTGCCTGGATAGGACAGGAAAATTCCTACGAGCAGTACTTC	TRBJ2-7	-	TRBV30	TRBD1
CASSFGRPEQYF	TGTGCCAGCAGTTTTGGCAGGCCCGAGCAGTACTTC	TRBJ2-7	once	TRBV12-3/TRBV12-4	-
CASSLQGGNEKLFF	TGTGCCAGCAGCCTACAGGGGGGTAATGAAAAACTGTTTTTT	TRBJ1-4	few	TRBV5-8	TRBD1
CASDPWRRETSYEQYF	TGTGCCAGCGATCCATGGAGGCGGGAGACGTCCTACGAGCAGTACTTC	TRBJ2-7	-	TRBV21-1	-
CASSKGERELFF	TGTGCCAGCAGCAAGGGGGAGCGGGAGCTGTTTTTT	TRBJ2-2	-	TRBV7-9	-
CASSQEPLSADTQYF	TGCGCCAGCAGCCAAGAACCTTTGAGTGCAGATACGCAGTATTTT	TRBJ2-3	few	TRBV4-1	-
CATSDFRDTGELFF	TGTGCCACCAGTGATTTCAGGGACACCGGGGAGCTGTTTTTT	TRBJ2-2	once	TRBV24-1	-
CASSISVAGAYGTGELFF	TGTGCCTCCAGCATCTCTGTAGCGGGGGCCTACGGCACCGGGGAGCTGTTTTTT	TRBJ2-2	-	TRBV30	TRBD2
CASSHDGNQPQHF	TGTGCCAGCTCACATGACGGGAATCAGCCCCAGCATTTT	TRBJ1-5	few	TRBV18	-
CASSVAAGPYNEQFF	TGTGCCAGCAGCGTAGCAGCGGGGCCATACAATGAGCAGTTCTTC	TRBJ2-1	-	TRBV9	TRBD2
CASSLSPGQGIKSTEAFF	TGTGCCAGCAGCTTATCCCCGGGACAGGGGATTAAGAGCACTGAAGCTTTCTTT	TRBJ1-1	-	TRBV5-4	TRBD1
CASSPSESSYNEQFF	TGTGCCAGCAGCCCAAGCGAAAGCTCCTACAATGAGCAGTTCTTC	TRBJ2-1	-	TRBV11-2	-
CASSQEGQPYEQYF	TGTGCCAGCAGCCAAGAGGGACAGCCCTACGAGCAGTACTTC	TRBJ2-7	-	TRBV14	TRBD1
CATSDPSSGSNTGELFF	TGTGCCACCAGTGATCCCTCTAGCGGCTCGAACACCGGGGAGCTGTTTTTT	TRBJ2-2	-	TRBV24-1	TRBD2
CSVQDGGKYSNQPQHF	TGCAGCGTCCAGGATGGGGGCAAGTATAGCAATCAGCCCCAGCATTTT	TRBJ1-5	-	TRBV29-1	-
CSVGGTGSTNYGYTF	TGCAGCGTGGGAGGGACAGGGTCTACTAACTATGGCTACACCTTC	TRBJ1-2	few	TRBV29-1	TRBD1
CASSQTGQGIEAFF	TGCGCCAGCAGCCAAACGGGACAGGGAATTGAAGCTTTCTTT	TRBJ1-1	-	TRBV4-1	TRBD1
CASSDGGAPNQPQHF	TGTGCCAGCAGTGACGGGGGGGCACCTAATCAGCCCCAGCATTTT	TRBJ1-5	-	TRBV2	-
CASSFQRGETQYF	TGTGCCAGCAGCTTTCAAAGGGGAGAGACCCAGTACTTC	TRBJ2-5	-	TRBV7-2	-
CASSIGSPKEEQYF	TGTGCCAGTAGTATAGGCAGCCCGAAGGAGGAGCAGTACTTC	TRBJ2-7	-	TRBV19	-
CASSFTTGGSNYGYTF	TGTGCCAGCAGCTTCACGACAGGGGGCTCAAACTATGGCTACACCTTC	TRBJ1-2	-	TRBV7-2	TRBD1